This TCR beta chain was obtained from a study of blood T cell repertoires in COVID-19. The CDR3 covers 13 residues. Trimming stripped 10 bases from V and 4 bases from J, with 13 bases between. The germline V gene has CDR1 MDHEN and CDR2 SYDVKM. In the study's own analysis: From reference gene primer amplification, estimates of nucleated cell counts were derived. The table came from immunoSEQ multiplex PCR; TCRdb's copy has only in-frame clones and leaves some out. That table supplies the V and J calls and clone size; D and trimming were determined from the DNA. The table records about 180,000 clones, about 84% of them present only once. Recovered participants had two consecutive negative NP/OP PCR tests, healthcare professional clearance, or symptom resolution.

This sequence was found in a woman in her 30s who had recovered from COVID-19. Sequencing was performed on PBMCs or T cells enriched from blood (not recorded which). This rearrangement joins TRBV28 to TRBJ1-4; the D gene is possibly TRBD1 (6 bases). The CDR3 sequence is CATRAGVNEKLFF. The CDR3 nucleotides read TGTGCCACCCGAGCAGGGGTTAATGAAAAACTGTTTTTT. Based on the CDR3 plus reference TRBV28 and TRBJ1-4, the full variable domain is DVKVTQSSRYLVKRTGEKVFLECVQDMDHENMFWYRQDPGLGLRLIYFSYDVKMKEKGDIPEGYSVSREKKERFSLILESASTNQTSMYLCATRAGVNEKLFFGSGTQLSVL.